A selection of T cell receptor beta chains follows, all from one sample in a study of Graves' ophthalmopathy and Graves' hyperthyroidism. TCRdb reanalysed the multiplex PCR reads using MiXCR and keeps one entry per CDR3 protein. The sample carries around 36,000 distinct CDR3 sequences, around half recorded once. The sample consisted of peripheral blood. Receptors were obtained from an adult woman with stable Graves' hyperthyroidism. CDR3s include the opening cysteine and the closing phenylalanine or tryptophan. A D gene is named only where the DNA matches it firmly. Only part of the rows carry a size: once, few, many, or a class if the clone is expanded.

j_call	v_call	clone_size	d_call	cdr3_nt	cdr3_aa
TRBJ2-7	TRBV29-1	few	TRBD2	TGCAGCGGAATCGGGACTAGCGGGGGACGCGAGCAGTACTTC	CSGIGTSGGREQYF
TRBJ1-5	TRBV2	-	TRBD1	TGTGCCATCAGTGAAAGGGGGCAGGATGGTCAGCCCCAGCATTTT	CAISERGQDGQPQHF
TRBJ2-7	TRBV7-8	-	TRBD2	TGTGCCAGCAGCTTAGCGGGGGGGTCCTACGAGCAGTACTTC	CASSLAGGSYEQYF
TRBJ2-5	TRBV5-5	-	TRBD1	TGTGCCAGCAGCTACGGGACAGGGGAGGCCCAGTACTTC	CASSYGTGEAQYF
TRBJ1-2	TRBV5-6	many	-	TGTGCCAGCAGCCCCTTCGGGATACGGGGAGCTAACTATGGCTACACCTTC	CASSPFGIRGANYGYTF
TRBJ2-7	TRBV28	many	TRBD1	TGTGCCAGCAGTTTTCGAACAGGGGTTCTCTACGAGCAGTACTTC	CASSFRTGVLYEQYF
TRBJ2-7	TRBV7-9	-	TRBD2	TGTGCCAGCAGCTTCGGGAGGATGAACGAGCAGTACTTC	CASSFGRMNEQYF
TRBJ2-5	TRBV20-1	-	-	TGCAGTGCCGTAGAGACCCAGTACTTC	CSAVETQYF
TRBJ1-1	TRBV10-3	-	TRBD1	TGTGCCATCAGTGGACAGGGGAATGAAGCTTTCTTT	CAISGQGNEAFF
TRBJ1-2	TRBV2	few	TRBD1	TGTGCCAGCAGTACAGGGGGCGCATCTGGCTACACCTTC	CASSTGGASGYTF
TRBJ1-1	TRBV28	many	-	TGTGCCAGCAGTTTATTTCAGGGCGTCACTGAAGCTTTCTTT	CASSLFQGVTEAFF
TRBJ2-5	TRBV9	-	-	TGTGCCAGCAAGGACAACCAAGAGACCCAGTACTTC	CASKDNQETQYF
TRBJ2-6	TRBV10-3	-	-	TGTGCCAGCAGCCGGGACCAGAGAAGCTCTGGGGCCAACGTCCTGACTTTC	CASSRDQRSSGANVLTF
TRBJ1-5	TRBV7-9	many	-	TGTGCCAGCAGCCGGGCGACTCTGACCGGGGATAATCAGCCCCAGCATTTT	CASSRATLTGDNQPQHF
TRBJ2-7	TRBV7-9	-	TRBD2	TGTGCCAGCAGCTTGGCTAGCGGGAGCCTCGAGCAGTACTTC	CASSLASGSLEQYF
TRBJ2-3	TRBV7-3	once	TRBD2	TGTGCCAGTAGACTAGCGGGAGCAGATACGCAGTATTTT	CASRLAGADTQYF
TRBJ2-7	TRBV10-2	-	TRBD1	TGCGCCAGCAGGGGGACAGGGACGTACGAGCAGTACTTC	CASRGTGTYEQYF
TRBJ1-5	TRBV5-1	-	-	TGTGCCAGCAGGGATCAGGGGACGCCTCAGCCCCAGCATTTT	CASRDQGTPQPQHF
TRBJ2-7	TRBV7-4	-	TRBD2	TGTGCCAGCAGCTCGGGGACTAGCGGGACCTACGAGCAGTACTTC	CASSSGTSGTYEQYF
TRBJ2-3	TRBV11-2	many	-	TGTGCCAGCAGTTCGGGACCTACCGTAGATACGCAGTATTTT	CASSSGPTVDTQYF
TRBJ1-2	TRBV7-9	many	-	TGTGCCAGCAGCTTAGCGCCGGGGGCTGGTGGCTACACCTTC	CASSLAPGAGGYTF
TRBJ1-1	TRBV28	many	-	TGTGCCAGCACCCCGGAAGGGGGGGGTTGGAGTACTGAAGCTTTCTTT	CASTPEGGGWSTEAFF
TRBJ1-1	TRBV15	-	TRBD1	TGTGCCACCAGCAGCTTTGCCCAGGGGGCCGTCACGAACACTGAAGCTTTCTTT	CATSSFAQGAVTNTEAFF
TRBJ2-2	TRBV10-2	-	TRBD2	TGCGCCAGTTTAGGACTAGCGGCGAACACCGGGGAGCTGTTTTTT	CASLGLAANTGELFF
TRBJ2-2	TRBV13	-	TRBD2	TGTGCCAGCAGCTGGAGCACTAGCGCGGCGAACACCGGGGAGCTGTTTTTT	CASSWSTSAANTGELFF
TRBJ1-2	TRBV19	-	-	TGTGCCAGTAGCCCGACAGGAGGTACCTATGGCTACGCCTTC	CASSPTGGTYGYAF
TRBJ2-5	TRBV25-1	many	TRBD1	TGTGCCAGCTTTGGGCCTAGACAGGGGTTAACAGCCCAGTACTTC	CASFGPRQGLTAQYF
TRBJ1-1	TRBV19	hyperexpanded	-	TGTGCCAGTAGTATAGGCGGGCTCGAAGCTTTCTTT	CASSIGGLEAFF
TRBJ1-5	TRBV15	once	-	TGTGCCACCAGTTGGAACAGGGTATCCGATCAGCCCCAGCATTTT	CATSWNRVSDQPQHF
TRBJ1-2	TRBV28	few	-	TGTGCCAGCAACACAAGGAGATCGGGAACGGGGGGATTTTATGGCTACACCTTC	CASNTRRSGTGGFYGYTF
TRBJ2-7	TRBV7-2	-	TRBD1	TGTGCCAGCAGCGAACAGGGGGCTCGGTACGAGCAGTACTTC	CASSEQGARYEQYF
TRBJ2-3	TRBV27	many	TRBD2	TGTGCCAGCAGTCTAGCGGGAAGGTCGGCAGATACGCAGTATTTT	CASSLAGRSADTQYF
TRBJ2-7	TRBV29-1	-	TRBD2	TGCAGCGTTGAAGGTTGGCTAGCGGGATACGAGCAGTACTTC	CSVEGWLAGYEQYF
TRBJ2-7	TRBV20-1	-	-	TGCAGTGCTAGCGCAGCCTACGAGCAGTACTTC	CSASAAYEQYF
TRBJ1-5	TRBV7-9	many	-	TGTGCCAGCAGCTCGACCACATCGGGGGGTCAGCCCCAGCATTTT	CASSSTTSGGQPQHF
TRBJ1-2	TRBV5-8	many	-	TGTGCCAGCAGCCTTATTGGGGGGGCGCGCGGCTACACCTTC	CASSLIGGARGYTF
TRBJ2-5	TRBV20-1	many	TRBD2	TGCAGTGCTTCGGGACTAGCGGCGTCGGCCCAGTACTTC	CSASGLAASAQYF
TRBJ1-6	TRBV12-3/TRBV12-4	-	-	TGTGCCAGCAGTCGGGGCTCCTATAATTCACCCCTCCACTTT	CASSRGSYNSPLHF
TRBJ2-5	TRBV28	-	-	TGTGCCAGCAGCCCAGGGTTTCAGACCCAGTACTTC	CASSPGFQTQYF
TRBJ1-5	TRBV9	-	-	TGTGCCAGCAGCTTAGGGATAGGGTTCCAGCATTTT	CASSLGIGFQHF
TRBJ2-7	TRBV20-1	-	-	TGCAGTGTCTACCAGGGGGGGTACGAGCAGTACTTC	CSVYQGGYEQYF
TRBJ2-5	TRBV20-1	-	TRBD1	TGCAGTGCACTGTCCCCCGGGACAGGGGGCGGAGAGACCCAGTACTTC	CSALSPGTGGGETQYF
TRBJ1-1	TRBV4-2	many	-	TGTGCCAGCAGCCAAGGTCAGGGCGGGGGAAGGGTCACTGAAGCTTTCTTT	CASSQGQGGGRVTEAFF
TRBJ1-2	TRBV7-9	-	TRBD1	TGTGCCAGCAGTGAACAGGGGGCGCGGGGGACCTATGGCTACACCTTC	CASSEQGARGTYGYTF
TRBJ2-1	TRBV7-3	-	TRBD2	TGTGCCAGCAGCCGACTAGCGGGCTCCTACAATGAGCAGTTCTTC	CASSRLAGSYNEQFF
TRBJ1-5	TRBV7-9	-	-	TGTGCCAGCAGCGACGGGAGTGGGAATCAGCCCCAGCATTTT	CASSDGSGNQPQHF
TRBJ2-7	TRBV7-2	-	TRBD2	TGTGCCAGCAGCCGAGGGGCTAGCGGGAGCTCCTACGAGCAGTACTTC	CASSRGASGSSYEQYF
TRBJ1-1	TRBV7-3	-	TRBD1	TGTGCCAGCAGCTTAGGTGCAGGGGGGAACACTGAAGCTTTCTTT	CASSLGAGGNTEAFF
TRBJ2-7	TRBV20-1	-	TRBD1	TGCAGTGCTAGAGATCCCGGGACAGGGGCCTCCTACGAGCAGTACTTC	CSARDPGTGASYEQYF
TRBJ1-5	TRBV28	many	-	TGTGCCAGCAGTTTCTACAGGCAGCCCCAGCATTTT	CASSFYRQPQHF
TRBJ1-4	TRBV27	many	-	TGTGCCAGCAGCCCGGGGAGTTGGCCAAAACTGTTTTTT	CASSPGSWPKLFF
TRBJ2-7	TRBV29-1	-	-	-	CSFYICSARGVVYEQYF
TRBJ1-2	TRBV9	-	-	TGTGCCAGCAGCGCTAACCCCGGGACACTGTCAAACTATGGCTACACCTTC	CASSANPGTLSNYGYTF
TRBJ1-2	TRBV6-2/TRBV6-3	many	TRBD1	TGTGCCAGCAGGACCCCGGGACAGGGGGCCTATGGCTACACCTTC	CASRTPGQGAYGYTF
TRBJ2-7	TRBV7-8	many	-	TGTGCCAGCAGTGTACAGAAAGCCTACGAGCAGTACTTC	CASSVQKAYEQYF
TRBJ2-2	TRBV7-9	many	-	TGTGCCAGCAGCTTAGCGCTGGGGAGGAACACCGGGGAGCTGTTTTTT	CASSLALGRNTGELFF
TRBJ1-5	TRBV20-1	-	-	TGCAGTGCTAGCGGGGCTCCGGGAGGGACGGGCGATCAGCCCCAGCATTTT	CSASGAPGGTGDQPQHF